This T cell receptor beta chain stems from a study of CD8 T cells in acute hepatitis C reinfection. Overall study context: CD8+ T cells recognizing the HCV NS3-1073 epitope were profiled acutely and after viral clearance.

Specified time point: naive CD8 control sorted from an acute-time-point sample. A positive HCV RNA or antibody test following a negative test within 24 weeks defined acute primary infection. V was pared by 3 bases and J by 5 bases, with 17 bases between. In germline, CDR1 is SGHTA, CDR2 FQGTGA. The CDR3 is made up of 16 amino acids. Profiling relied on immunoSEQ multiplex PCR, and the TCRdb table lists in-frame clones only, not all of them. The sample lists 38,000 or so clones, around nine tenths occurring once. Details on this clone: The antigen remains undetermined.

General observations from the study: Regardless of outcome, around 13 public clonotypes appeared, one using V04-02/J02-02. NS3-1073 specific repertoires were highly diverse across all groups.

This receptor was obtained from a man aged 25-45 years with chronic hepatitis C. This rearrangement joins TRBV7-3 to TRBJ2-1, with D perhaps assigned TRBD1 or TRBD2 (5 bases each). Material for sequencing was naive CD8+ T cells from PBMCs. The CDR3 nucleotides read TGTGCCAGCAGCTTCCCAATCCGGGACGGACACAATGAGCAGTTCTTC. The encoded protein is CASSFPIRDGHNEQFF.